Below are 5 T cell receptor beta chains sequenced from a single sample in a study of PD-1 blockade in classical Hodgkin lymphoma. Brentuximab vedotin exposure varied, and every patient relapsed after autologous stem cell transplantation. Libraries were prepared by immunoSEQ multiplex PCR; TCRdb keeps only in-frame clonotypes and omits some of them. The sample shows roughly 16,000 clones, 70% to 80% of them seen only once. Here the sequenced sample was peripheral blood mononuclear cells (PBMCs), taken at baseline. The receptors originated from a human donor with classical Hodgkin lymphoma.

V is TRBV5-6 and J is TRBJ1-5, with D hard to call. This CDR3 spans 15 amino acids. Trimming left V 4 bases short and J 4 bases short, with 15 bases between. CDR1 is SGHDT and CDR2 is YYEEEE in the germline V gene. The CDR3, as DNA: TGTGCCAGCAGCCCGGGCTGGGGTACTAATCAGCCCCAGCATTTT. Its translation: CASSPGWGTNQPQHF. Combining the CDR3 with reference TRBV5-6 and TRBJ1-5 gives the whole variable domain DAGVTQSPTHLIKTRGQQVTLRCSPKSGHDTVSWYQQALGQGPQFIFQYYEEEERQRGNFPDRFSGHQFPNYSSELNVNALLLGDSALYLCASSPGWGTNQPQHFGDGTRLSIL.

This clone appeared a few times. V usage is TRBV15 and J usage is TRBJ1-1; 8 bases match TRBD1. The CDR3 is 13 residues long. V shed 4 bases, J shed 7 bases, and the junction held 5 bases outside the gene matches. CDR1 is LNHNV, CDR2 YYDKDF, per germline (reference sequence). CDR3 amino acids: CATSTDREDEAFF. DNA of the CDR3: TGTGCCACCAGCACGGACAGGGAGGATGAAGCTTTCTTT.

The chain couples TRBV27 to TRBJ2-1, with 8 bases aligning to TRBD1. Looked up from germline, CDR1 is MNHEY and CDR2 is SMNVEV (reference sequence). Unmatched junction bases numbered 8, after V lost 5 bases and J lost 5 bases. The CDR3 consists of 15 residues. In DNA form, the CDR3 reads TGTGCCAGCAGTCTCGGACAGGGATCCCACAATGAGCAGTTCTTC. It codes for CASSLGQGSHNEQFF.

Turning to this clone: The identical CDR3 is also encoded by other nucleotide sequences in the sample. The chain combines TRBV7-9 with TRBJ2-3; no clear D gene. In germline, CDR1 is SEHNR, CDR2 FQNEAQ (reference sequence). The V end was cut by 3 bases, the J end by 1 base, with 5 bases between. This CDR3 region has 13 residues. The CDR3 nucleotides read TGTGCCAGCAGCTTCAGCGGCACAGATACGCAGTATTTT. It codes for CASSFSGTDTQYF.

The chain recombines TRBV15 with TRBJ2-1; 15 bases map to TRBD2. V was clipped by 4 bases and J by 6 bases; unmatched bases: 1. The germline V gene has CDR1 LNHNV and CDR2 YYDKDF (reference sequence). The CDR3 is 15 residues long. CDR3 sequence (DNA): TGTGCCACCAGCATGGGACTAGCGGGGGGCAATGAGCAGTTCTTC. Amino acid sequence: CATSMGLAGGNEQFF.